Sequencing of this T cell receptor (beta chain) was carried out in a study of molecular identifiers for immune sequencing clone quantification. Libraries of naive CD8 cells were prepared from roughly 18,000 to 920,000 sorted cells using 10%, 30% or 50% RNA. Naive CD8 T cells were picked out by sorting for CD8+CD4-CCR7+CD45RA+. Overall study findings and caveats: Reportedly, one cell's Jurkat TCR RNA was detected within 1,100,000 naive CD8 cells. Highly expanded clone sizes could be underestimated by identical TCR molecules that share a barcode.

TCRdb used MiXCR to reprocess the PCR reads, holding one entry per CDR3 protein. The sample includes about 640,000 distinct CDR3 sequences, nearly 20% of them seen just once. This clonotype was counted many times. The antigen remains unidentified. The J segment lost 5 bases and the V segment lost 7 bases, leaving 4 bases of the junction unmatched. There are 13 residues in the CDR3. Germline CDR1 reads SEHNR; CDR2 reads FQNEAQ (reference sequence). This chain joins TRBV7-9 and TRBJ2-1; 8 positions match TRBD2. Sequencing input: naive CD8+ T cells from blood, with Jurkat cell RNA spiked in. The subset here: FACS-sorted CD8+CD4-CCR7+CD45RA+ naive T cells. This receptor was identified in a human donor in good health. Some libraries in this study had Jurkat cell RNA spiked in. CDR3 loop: CASTLAGDNEQFF. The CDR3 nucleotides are TGTGCCAGCACCCTAGCGGGCGACAATGAGCAGTTCTTC.